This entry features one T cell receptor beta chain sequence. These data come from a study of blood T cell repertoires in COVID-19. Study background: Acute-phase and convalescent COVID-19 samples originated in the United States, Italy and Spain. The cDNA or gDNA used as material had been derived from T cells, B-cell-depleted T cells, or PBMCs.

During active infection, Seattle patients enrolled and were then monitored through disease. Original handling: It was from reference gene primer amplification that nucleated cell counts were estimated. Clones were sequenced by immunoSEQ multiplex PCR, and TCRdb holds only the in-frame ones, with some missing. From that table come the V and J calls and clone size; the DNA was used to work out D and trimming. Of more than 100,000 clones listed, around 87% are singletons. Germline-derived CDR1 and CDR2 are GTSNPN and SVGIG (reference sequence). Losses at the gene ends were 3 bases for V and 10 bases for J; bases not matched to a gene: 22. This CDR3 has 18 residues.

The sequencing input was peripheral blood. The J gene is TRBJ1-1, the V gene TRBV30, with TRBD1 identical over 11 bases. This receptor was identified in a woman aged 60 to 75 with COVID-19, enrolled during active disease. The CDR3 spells CAWRAGTGGSGGVTGAFF. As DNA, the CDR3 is TGTGCCTGGAGGGCCGGGACAGGGGGTTCGGGAGGGGTCACCGGAGCTTTCTTT.